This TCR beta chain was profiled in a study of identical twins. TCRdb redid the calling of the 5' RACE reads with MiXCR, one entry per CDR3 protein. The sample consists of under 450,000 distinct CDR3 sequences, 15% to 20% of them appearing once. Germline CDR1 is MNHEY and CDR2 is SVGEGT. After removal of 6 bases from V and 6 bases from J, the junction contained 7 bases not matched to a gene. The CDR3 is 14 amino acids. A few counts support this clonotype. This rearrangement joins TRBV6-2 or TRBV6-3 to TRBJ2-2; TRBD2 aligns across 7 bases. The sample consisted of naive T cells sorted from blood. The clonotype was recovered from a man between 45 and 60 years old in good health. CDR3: CASRRGGSSGELFF. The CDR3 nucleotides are TGTGCCAGCAGGAGAGGCGGGAGCTCCGGGGAGCTGTTTTTT.